The 7 T cell receptor beta chains given below trace back to one sample, sequenced in a study of blood T cell repertoires in COVID-19. Generated by immunoSEQ multiplex PCR, the TCRdb table keeps only in-frame clones and is missing some. Of hundreds of thousands of clones in the sample, about 86% were seen once. Sequencing used PBMCs or T cells enriched from blood (not recorded which). The receptor set was obtained from a woman aged 45 to 65 who had recovered from COVID-19.

The chain is built from TRBV28 and TRBJ1-4; D is possibly TRBD1 (5 bases). Germline V gene data show CDR1 as MDHEN and CDR2 as SYDVKM. V lost 8 bases and J 0 bases, leaving 10 bases between the germline ends. The CDR3 runs to 14 residues. CDR3: CASLETATNEKLFF. The CDR3 bases are TGTGCCAGCCTAGAGACAGCAACTAATGAAAAACTGTTTTTT.

In its sample, this clone was seen a few times. The chain has TRBV24-1 and TRBJ2-7, with D tentatively TRBD1 (5 bases). The germline V and J ends were trimmed by 6 bases and 5 bases, with 10 bases remaining between them. The germline gives CDR1 KGHDR, CDR2 SFDVKD. CDR3 length: 12 amino acids. CDR3 region: CATSPRADEQYF. In DNA form, the CDR3 reads TGTGCCACCAGTCCCAGGGCGGACGAGCAGTACTTC.

The chain is built from TRBV3-1 (or the pseudogene TRBV3-2) and TRBJ2-1; 7 positions match TRBD1. In germline, CDR1 is LGHDT, CDR2 YNNKEL (reference sequence). This CDR3 is built from 15 residues. Germline trimming cut 4 bases from V and 8 bases from J; bases unmatched to any gene: 11. CDR3 sequence: CASSLPRTGIDEQFF. DNA for the CDR3: TGTGCCAGCAGCCTCCCGCGGACAGGAATCGATGAGCAGTTCTTC.

This clone was picked up one time. This sequence joins TRBV5-6 and TRBJ1-2; TRBD1 is a possible D gene (6 bases). Germline V gene sequence: CDR1 SGHDT, CDR2 YYEEEE. The length of the CDR3 is 12 residues. V gave up 4 bases and J gave up 8 bases, with 12 bases separating them. CDR3 amino acids: CASSRQELGYTF. CDR3 coding DNA: TGTGCCAGCAGCAGACAGGAATTAGGCTACACCTTC. The full variable domain, in which reference TRBV5-6 and TRBJ1-2 provide the parts outside the CDR3, is DAGVTQSPTHLIKTRGQQVTLRCSPKSGHDTVSWYQQALGQGPQFIFQYYEEEERQRGNFPDRFSGHQFPNYSSELNVNALLLGDSALYLCASSRQELGYTFGSGTRLTVV.

Here the CDR3 DNA reads TGTGCCAGCAGTTCCCCCGGAGACAGACGATACACTGAAGCTTTCTTT. Protein sequence: CASSSPGDRRYTEAFF. The gene calls are TRBV28 and TRBJ1-1; D perhaps matches TRBD1 (5 bases). The CDR3 length is 16 residues. V lost 4 bases and J lost 3, with 18 bases in between. CDR1 and CDR2 from the germline V gene are MDHEN and SYDVKM.

This chain uses TRBV7-3 with TRBJ1-3; unclear D gene. The germline gives CDR1 SGHTA, CDR2 FQGTGA. Trimming took off 5 bases at V and 0 bases at J, with 8 bases between the two ends. CDR3 length: 14 amino acids. CDR3 in DNA: TGTGCCAGCAGCCCCGGGAGCTCTGGAAACACCATATATTTT. It translates to CASSPGSSGNTIYF.

The rearrangement links TRBV9 to TRBJ2-2; D is unclear. This CDR3 is 12 amino acids long. V shed 2 bases and J shed 8 bases, with 7 bases lying between them. In germline, CDR1 is SGDLS, CDR2 YYNGEE. The CDR3 spells CASSVRGGELFF. For the CDR3, the DNA is TGTGCCAGCAGCGTTAGAGGAGGGGAGCTGTTTTTT. The full variable domain, completed using reference TRBV9 and TRBJ2-2, is DSGVTQTPKHLITATGQRVTLRCSPRSGDLSVYWYQQSLDQGLQFLIQYYNGEERAKGNILERFSAQQFPDLHSELNLSSLELGDSALYFCASSVRGGELFFGEGSRLTVL.